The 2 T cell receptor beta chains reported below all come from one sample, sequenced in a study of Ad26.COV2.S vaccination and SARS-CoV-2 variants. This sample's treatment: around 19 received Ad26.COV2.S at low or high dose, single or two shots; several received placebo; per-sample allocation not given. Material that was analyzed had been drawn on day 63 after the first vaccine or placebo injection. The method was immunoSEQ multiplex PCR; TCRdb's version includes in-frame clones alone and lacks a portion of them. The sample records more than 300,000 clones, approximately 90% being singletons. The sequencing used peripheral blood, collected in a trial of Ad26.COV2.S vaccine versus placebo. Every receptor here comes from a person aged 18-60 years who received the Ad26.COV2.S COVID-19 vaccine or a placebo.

This CDR3 is CASSSPEPYEQYF. The CDR3 region has the DNA TGTGCCAGCAGTTCGCCCGAGCCCTACGAGCAGTACTTC. The chain carries TRBV28 and TRBJ2-7; D is ambiguous. Trimming pared 4 bases from V and 2 bases from J, leaving 9 bases between. This CDR3 spans 13 amino acids. CDR1 is MDHEN, CDR2 SYDVKM, per germline.

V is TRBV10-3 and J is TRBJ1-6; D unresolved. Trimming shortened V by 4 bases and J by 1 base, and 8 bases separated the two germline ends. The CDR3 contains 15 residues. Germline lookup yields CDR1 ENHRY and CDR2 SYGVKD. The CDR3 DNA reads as TGTGCCATCAGTGTTCCAGATTCCTATAATTCACCCCTCCACTTT. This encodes CAISVPDSYNSPLHF.